Given below is one T cell receptor beta chain in context. Assay: immunoSEQ multiplex PCR; the TCRdb copy retains only in-frame clones and omits some. Of about 2.2 million clones in the sample, 90% to 95% were seen once. The data derive from a study of shared clonotypes between healthy human individuals. The naive CD8 population came from CD45RO-negative cells selected for CCR7, without terminally differentiated effector memory CD45RA+ cells. CDR1 is SGHTA, CDR2 FQGNSA, per germline. V was clipped by 1 base and J by 7 bases, with 17 bases between them. The CDR3 totals 16 residues. The rearrangement joins TRBV7-2 to TRBJ2-1; D unclear. Material for sequencing was naive CD8+ T cells from PBMCs. The TCR sequence derives from a man younger than 35 in good health. Some clones in this sample may be carry-over from other donors' samples. The CDR3 DNA sequence: TGTGCCAGCAGCTTAGTACCCAACGCCGAACAGAATGAGCAGTTCTTC. This sequence encodes CASSLVPNAEQNEQFF.